These T cell receptor beta chains were read from a single sample in a study of cytomegalovirus exposure and HLA in healthy donors. Generated by immunoSEQ multiplex PCR, the TCRdb table keeps only in-frame clones and is missing some. The data show roughly 120,000 clones, over 15% seen once. The sequenced sample consisted of PBMCs. The receptors come from a woman between 18 and 29 years old in good health and CMV-seronegative. Both conserved end residues are part of each CDR3. D genes are given only for firm matches. Clone size is given for some rows only: seen once, a few or many times, or a class if the clone is expanded.

>TRBV7-2|TRBJ1-5|few|.
TGTGCCAGCAGTCAATCAGGCGGCAATCAGCCCCAGCATTTT
CASSQSGGNQPQHF
>TRBV10-1|TRBJ2-7|few|.
TGCGCCAGCAGTGCTAGCTCAGGGCGGGGTACCTACGAGCAGTACTTC
CASSASSGRGTYEQYF
>TRBV4-2|TRBJ2-1|.|.
TGTGCCAGCAGCCAAGAATCATCCCCCAGATCCGATGAGCAGTTCTTC
CASSQESSPRSDEQFF
>TRBV2|TRBJ2-7|.|TRBD2
TGTGCCAGCAATAAGAACCGACTAGCGGGAATTGCTAAGGGCTCCTACGAGCAGTACTTC
CASNKNRLAGIAKGSYEQYF
>TRBV27|TRBJ2-3|.|TRBD2
TGTGCCAGCAGCCACGGGAGGGCCGGTAAAGATACGCAGTATTTT
CASSHGRAGKDTQYF
>TRBV4-2|TRBJ2-7|.|.
TGTGCCAGCAGCCAAGGGACAGTCAACTCCTACGAGCAGTACTTC
CASSQGTVNSYEQYF
>TRBV28|TRBJ1-3|.|.
TGTGCCAGCACGACTCGGTTCTCTGGAAACACCATATATTTT
CASTTRFSGNTIYF
>TRBV7-9|TRBJ1-1|.|.
TGTGCCAGCAGCTACCAACCGGGGGGGACTGAAGCTTTCTTT
CASSYQPGGTEAFF
>TRBV4-1|TRBJ2-2|few|.
TGCGCCAGCAGCTCGGGGGGGACAGGGTCCACCGGGGAGCTGTTTTTT
CASSSGGTGSTGELFF
>TRBV6-1|TRBJ1-4|.|.
TGTGCCAGCAATTCGGACAGTCCTTATGAAAAACTGTTTTTT
CASNSDSPYEKLFF
>TRBV7-9|TRBJ1-1|.|.
TGTGCCAGCAGCTTTGAAGGCGGGGGCACTGAAGCTTTCTTT
CASSFEGGGTEAFF
>TRBV2|TRBJ1-5|.|.
TGTGCCAGCAGTATCGACAGAAAAGATCAGCCCCAGCATTTT
CASSIDRKDQPQHF
>TRBV6-7|TRBJ2-2|few|TRBD2
TGTGCCAGCAGTTGTCTATCCTATAGCGGGAGCTTGAGTACCGGGGAGCTGTTTTTT
CASSCLSYSGSLSTGELFF
>TRBV5-6|TRBJ1-2|few|TRBD1
TGTGCCAGCAGCGAGGGACAGAACTATGGCTACACCTTC
CASSEGQNYGYTF
>TRBV2|TRBJ2-7|.|TRBD2
TGTGCCAGCAGTGATGTCCGAGCGGGAGATGCCGAGCAGTACTTC
CASSDVRAGDAEQYF
>TRBV5-1|TRBJ2-4|.|TRBD2
TGCGCCAGCAGCTTAGCGGGAGAGGACATTCAGTACTTC
CASSLAGEDIQYF
>TRBV30|TRBJ2-3|few|.
TGTGCCTGGAGTGTTTCGGGGAGGGGGGATACGCAGTATTTT
CAWSVSGRGDTQYF
>TRBV7-9|TRBJ2-1|few|.
TGTGCCAGCAGCTTAATATCAGGACTGGGAAACAATGAGCAGTTCTTC
CASSLISGLGNNEQFF
>TRBV5-1|TRBJ1-6|few|.
TGCGCCAGCAGCTTGGCAGGGGAAAATTCACCCCTCCACTTT
CASSLAGENSPLHF
>TRBV13|TRBJ2-3|.|TRBD1
TGTGCCAGCAGCGCAAGACAGGGGCCAACGCCGAGCACAGATACGCAGTATTTT
CASSARQGPTPSTDTQYF
>TRBV30|TRBJ2-5|.|.
TGTGCCTGGAGCGCTATACTCACGCAAGAGACCCAGTACTTC
CAWSAILTQETQYF
>TRBV6-4|TRBJ2-1|.|.
TGTGCCAGCTCCTGGTCTTTCGGACAGAGCTCCTACAATGAGCAGTTCTTC
CASSWSFGQSSYNEQFF
>TRBV6-1|TRBJ2-5|.|TRBD2
TGTGCCAGCAGTGAAGCTGCGGGCGGGGGAGAGACCCAGTACTTC
CASSEAAGGGETQYF
>TRBV28|TRBJ1-5|few|.
TGTGCCAGCAGGCCGATGCACTTCAGGGGTTTTGGCAATCAGCCCCAGCATTTT
CASRPMHFRGFGNQPQHF
>TRBV7-7|TRBJ1-1|.|.
TGTGCTAGCAGCCCGCCTACAGGGTCGAACACTGAAGCTTTCTTT
CASSPPTGSNTEAFF
>TRBV10-3|TRBJ2-3|.|TRBD2
TGTGCCATCAGTGAGGGGCGGGAGACAGATACGCAGTATTTT
CAISEGRETDTQYF
>TRBV27|TRBJ1-1|.|.
TGTGCCAGCAGTTTACTAGCGGGGAACACTGAAGCTTTCTTT
CASSLLAGNTEAFF
>TRBV7-9|TRBJ2-7|few|.
TGTGCCAGCAGCTCGGACCGGGACTCTCCCTACGAGCAGTACTTC
CASSSDRDSPYEQYF
>TRBV2|TRBJ1-4|.|.
TGTGCCAGCAGTGTGGGAGTTCCAACTAATGAAAAACTGTTTTTT
CASSVGVPTNEKLFF
>TRBV9|TRBJ1-1|.|.
TGTGCCAGCAGCGTCCAGGGGAACACTGAAGCTTTCTTT
CASSVQGNTEAFF
>TRBV29-1|TRBJ2-1|.|TRBD2
TGCAGCGTTCTCGGGGGGTCCTACAATGAGCAGTTCTTC
CSVLGGSYNEQFF
>TRBV19|TRBJ1-5|few|.
TGTGCCAGTAGTATCGGCACCCTAGGCAATCAGCCCCAGCATTTT
CASSIGTLGNQPQHF
>TRBV4-3|TRBJ1-2|few|TRBD1
TGCGCCAGCAGCCAAGCGACAGGGGGCGATAGCTATGGCTACACCTTC
CASSQATGGDSYGYTF
>TRBV9|TRBJ2-1|.|.
TGTGCCAGCAGCGAGGGGTTCGAGCAGTTCTTC
CASSEGFEQFF
>TRBV5-1|TRBJ1-2|.|TRBD1
TGCGCCAGCAGCTTTGGACAGGGGGAGTATGGCTACACCTTC
CASSFGQGEYGYTF
>TRBV30|TRBJ2-5|many|.
TGTGCCTGGAGTGTACTCGGAGAGACCCAGTACTTC
CAWSVLGETQYF
>TRBV10-2|TRBJ1-2|.|.
TGCGCCAGCAGTGAAGGGACACCGCCCTTCTATGGCTACACCTTC
CASSEGTPPFYGYTF
>TRBV19|TRBJ1-1|.|.
TGTGCCAGTAGTATCATAAGAGACAGCCCCACTGAAGCTTTCTTT
CASSIIRDSPTEAFF
>TRBV5-4|TRBJ2-7|once|TRBD2
TGTGCCAGCAGCCCCGTTAGCGGGAGATCCTACGAGCAGTACTTC
CASSPVSGRSYEQYF
>TRBV10-3|TRBJ2-5|few|.
TGTGCCATCAGTGAGTCCGGGGGAGAGACCCAGTACTTC
CAISESGGETQYF
>TRBV10-2|TRBJ2-3|.|TRBD2
TGCGCCAGCAGTCCCAGCGGGGTAGGGACAGATACGCAGTATTTT
CASSPSGVGTDTQYF
>TRBV2|TRBJ2-1|few|.
TGTGCCAGCATTATCGGGTCCTTCTACAATGAGCAGTTCTTC
CASIIGSFYNEQFF
>TRBV5-1|TRBJ2-1|few|.
TGCGCCAGCAGCTTCCGGGACTTCTCCTACAATGAGCAGTTCTTC
CASSFRDFSYNEQFF